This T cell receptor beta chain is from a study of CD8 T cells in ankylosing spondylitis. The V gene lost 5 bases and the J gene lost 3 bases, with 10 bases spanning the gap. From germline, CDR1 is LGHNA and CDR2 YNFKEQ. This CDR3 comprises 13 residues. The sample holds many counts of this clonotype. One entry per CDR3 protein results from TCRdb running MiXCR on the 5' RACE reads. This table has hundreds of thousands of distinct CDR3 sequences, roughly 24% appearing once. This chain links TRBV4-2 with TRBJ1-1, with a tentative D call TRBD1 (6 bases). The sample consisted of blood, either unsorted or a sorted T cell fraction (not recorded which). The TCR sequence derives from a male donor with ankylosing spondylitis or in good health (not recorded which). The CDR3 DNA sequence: TGTGCCAGCAGCGCAGGGGAGGACACTGAAGCTTTCTTT. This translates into CASSAGEDTEAFF.